The 31 T cell receptor beta chains reported below all come from one sample, sequenced in a study of blood T cells in healthy people across ages. Next came a second PCR, run for about 7 to 12 cycles, which used a sample-barcoded 5' primer along with a J-beta primer mix. TCRdb processed the 5' RACE reads anew with MiXCR; each CDR3 protein has one entry. The sample holds over 600,000 distinct CDR3 sequences, approximately 40% seen once. Sequenced input: blood. The receptors stem from a man older than 75 in good health.

This clonotype appeared once. This rearrangement joins TRBV6-6 to TRBJ2-1; D might be TRBD1 (6 bases). The CDR3 is 15 amino acids. V was pared by 3 bases and J by 4 bases, with 13 bases between. Per the germline V gene, CDR1 is MNHNY and CDR2 is SVGAGI (reference sequence). Written as DNA, the CDR3 is TGTGCCAGCAGTTATGCCCAGGGGCCTTACAATGAGCAGTTCTTC. This sequence encodes CASSYAQGPYNEQFF.

This clonotype was seen at least ten times. The J gene is TRBJ2-3, the V gene TRBV7-8, with 14 bases matching TRBD2. The CDR3 totals 18 residues. The germline V gene has CDR1 SGHVS and CDR2 FQNEAQ. Unmatched junction bases numbered 11, after V lost 4 bases and J lost 5 bases. The CDR3 spells CASSSNTGTSGRIDTQYF. CDR3 nucleotide sequence: TGTGCCAGCAGCTCGAATACCGGGACTAGCGGGAGAATAGATACGCAGTATTTT.

This clonotype has a handful of counts. The rearrangement joins TRBV11-2 to TRBJ2-7, with TRBD1 as a possible D gene (7 bases). Germline values: CDR1 SGHAT, CDR2 FQNNGV. Trimming removed 5 bases from V and 6 bases from J, with 17 bases in between. The CDR3 has 14 amino acids. This CDR3 reads CASSQQGRFGEQYF. As DNA, the CDR3 is TGTGCCAGCAGCCAACAGGGGAGGTTCGGCGAGCAGTACTTC.

Notes on this clonotype: One junction end disagrees with the germline gene, perhaps due to a read error. The chain uses TRBV7-2 and TRBJ2-3; 10 bases map to TRBD1. CDR1 SGHTA and CDR2 FQGNSA come from the germline V gene. CDR3 length: 15 amino acids. In DNA, the CDR3 is TGTGCCAGCAGACCCCCGGGACAGGGGACGGATATGCAGTATTTT. Amino acid sequence: CASRPPGQGTDMQYF.

CDR3 DNA: TGCGCCAGCAGCTCCCCGGGACTAACAAATGAGCAGTTCTTC. As protein: CASSSPGLTNEQFF. This sequence joins TRBV5-1 and TRBJ2-1; 7 nucleotides line up with TRBD2. Germline CDR1 and CDR2: SGHRS and YFSETQ. CDR3 size: 14 residues. After removal of 3 bases from V and 7 bases from J, the junction contained 7 bases not matched to a gene. The full variable domain, in which reference TRBV5-1 and TRBJ2-1 provide the parts outside the CDR3, is KAGVTQTPRYLIKTRGQQVTLSCSPISGHRSVSWYQQTPGQGLQFLFEYFSETQRNKGNFPGRFSGRQFSNSRSEMNVSTLELGDSALYLCASSSPGLTNEQFFGPGTRLTVL.

V is TRBV7-2 and J is TRBJ2-5, with 7 bases fitting TRBD2. Germline lookup yields CDR1 SGHTA and CDR2 FQGNSA. Unmatched junction bases numbered 9, after V lost 6 bases and J lost 5 bases. This CDR3 contains 14 residues. In DNA, the CDR3 is TGTGCCAGCAGGAATTTAGGGGAGGGGGAGACCCAGTACTTC. Its translation is CASRNLGEGETQYF.

This clonotype was seen repeatedly, ten times or more. As DNA, the CDR3 is TGCGCCAGCAGCCAAGACGGCGGGGGCGCAGGCTATGGCTACACCTTC. It codes for CASSQDGGGAGYGYTF. The rearrangement links TRBV4-3 to TRBJ1-2; D may be TRBD1 (6 bases). The germline V gene encodes CDR1 LGHNA and CDR2 YSLEER. This CDR3 has 16 residues. V was pared by 0 bases and J by 4 bases, with 15 bases between.

Turning to this clonotype: A much more abundant neighbour one base away suggests this may be a read error. This chain uses TRBV10-1 with TRBJ2-7, with TRBD2 identical over 10 bases. CDR3 size: 16 residues. Germline V gene data show CDR1 as WNHNN and CDR2 as SYGVQD (reference sequence). The CDR3 is CASSESFSGRTYGQYF. The CDR3 DNA is TGCGCCAGCAGTGAGTCGTTTAGCGGGAGGACCTACGGGCAGTACTTC.

In regard to this clonotype: A single base separates this from a much larger clone, so it may be a read error. The genes are TRBV4-2 and TRBJ2-1; TRBD1 matches 7 bases. CDR1 is LGHNA and CDR2 is YNFKEQ in the germline V gene. The CDR3 extends over 13 amino acids. V was pared by 0 bases and J by 13 bases, with 6 bases of the junction left unmatched. CDR3 coding DNA: TGTGCCAGCAGCCAAGAGCAGGGGGAGACCCAGTTCTTC. Translated: CASSQEQGETQFF.

CDR3: CASSYPDRFQETQYF. CDR3 in DNA: TGTGCCAGCAGTTACCCTGACAGGTTTCAAGAGACCCAGTACTTC. V and J are TRBV7-9 and TRBJ2-5, with D perhaps matching TRBD1 (6 bases). CDR3 length equals 15 residues. Trimming took off 6 bases at V and 2 bases at J, with 16 bases between the two ends. Germline CDR1 and CDR2: SEHNR and FQNEAQ (reference sequence).

The CDR3 bases are TGCGCCAGCAGCCGCGGTACTAGCGGGAACTACAATGAGCAGTACTTC. Protein sequence: CASSRGTSGNYNEQYF. V is TRBV4-3 and J is TRBJ2-1; TRBD2 matches 10 bases. The assigned J gene may be wrong: the sequence end matches TRBJ2-7 better. The CDR3 covers 16 residues. The germline V gene has CDR1 LGHNA and CDR2 YSLEER.

Turning to this clonotype: One end of the junction is discordant with germline, which a read error may explain. This chain joins TRBV28 and TRBJ1-4; D uncertain. This CDR3 has 14 residues. Looked up from germline, CDR1 is MDHEN and CDR2 is SYDVKM. CDR3 in amino acids: CASSLFTTNEKLFF. CDR3 bases: TGTGCCAGCAGCTTATTTACAACTAATGAAAAACTGTTTTTT.

The V call is TRBV6-1, the J call TRBJ2-4; maybe TRBD2 (6 bases). Germline lookup yields CDR1 MNHNS and CDR2 SASEGT. This CDR3 is built from 17 residues. V was pared by 1 base and J by 3 bases, with 16 bases between. The CDR3 sequence: CASSEEVGGPFKNIQYF. The CDR3 DNA sequence: TGTGCCAGCAGTGAAGAGGTGGGAGGACCCTTCAAAAACATTCAGTACTTC.

This clonotype was picked up a small number of times. V and J are TRBV10-3 and TRBJ2-1; D not resolved. The DNA matches TRBJ2-7 better at its end, which makes the J call doubtful. The germline gives CDR1 ENHRY, CDR2 SYGVKD. The CDR3 is 14 amino acids. As DNA, the CDR3 is TGTGCCATCAGTAGAGTGGAACCACCCAATGAGCAGTACTTC. It translates to CAISRVEPPNEQYF.

The chain joins TRBV7-3 to TRBJ2-4; D gene ambiguous. Trimming stripped 4 bases from V and 6 bases from J, with 10 bases between. The CDR3 has 13 amino acids. CDR1 SGHTA and CDR2 FQGTGA come from the germline V gene. Written as DNA, the CDR3 is TGTGCCAGCAGCTCGGACCTAGGAAACATTCAGTACTTC. Its translation: CASSSDLGNIQYF.

The CDR3 protein is CASSLGEMGDTQYF. In DNA form, the CDR3 reads TGCGCCAGCAGTCTAGGCGAAATGGGGGATACGCAGTATTTT. The chain joins TRBV4-1 to TRBJ2-3; D ambiguous. Germline-derived CDR1 and CDR2 are MGHRA and YSYEKL. This CDR3 spans 14 amino acids. V was clipped by 6 bases and J by 6 bases, with 16 bases between them.

The V gene is TRBV6-2 or TRBV6-3, the J gene TRBJ2-7, with D uncertain. CDR3 length: 11 amino acids. Trimming cost V 7 bases and J 7 bases, with 11 bases left between them. Germline V gene lookup returns CDR1 MNHEY and CDR2 SVGEGT. The CDR3 sequence: CASTLYNEQYF. The CDR3 DNA reads as TGTGCCAGCACCCTTTACAATGAGCAGTACTTC.

This clonotype was counted at least ten times. This sequence joins TRBV7-2 and TRBJ2-1; D is uncertain. In germline, CDR1 is SGHTA, CDR2 FQGNSA. The CDR3 length is 11 residues. V lost 4 bases to trimming and J lost 15 bases, with 13 bases between them. CDR3: CASSSGNRPFF. CDR3 coding DNA: TGTGCCAGCAGCTCAGGAAACCGACCGTTCTTC.

This chain joins TRBV4-3 and TRBJ2-5; 9 bases are shared with TRBD1. The ends lost 3 bases at V and 3 bases at J; junction bases unmatched: 11. Germline CDR1 LGHNA, CDR2 YSLEER. The CDR3 spans 17 residues. CDR3 bases: TGCGCCAGCAGCCAGGAGTTAGCCGGGACAGGGAAAGAGACCCAGTACTTC. It specifies CASSQELAGTGKETQYF.

This clonotype was found a few times. The chain recombines TRBV3-1 with TRBJ2-7; D is uncertain. This CDR3 has 13 residues. Germline lookup yields CDR1 LGHDT and CDR2 YNNKEL (reference sequence). Trimming removed 0 bases at V and 3 bases at J, with 6 bases between. This CDR3 reads CASSQDALYEQYF. DNA of the CDR3: TGTGCCAGCAGCCAAGATGCCCTCTACGAGCAGTACTTC.

The table lists this clonotype with a few counts. J is TRBJ2-5 and V is TRBV2; D unresolved. Per germline, CDR1 SNHLY and CDR2 FYNNEI. This CDR3 has 11 residues. The V end was cut by 7 bases, the J end by 5 bases, with 8 bases between. The CDR3 sequence: CASMIYETQYF. CDR3 DNA sequence: TGTGCCAGCATGATATACGAGACCCAGTACTTC.

This clonotype has a count of ten or more. V usage is TRBV12-3 or TRBV12-4 and J usage is TRBJ1-2; 9 nucleotides match TRBD1. The trim removed 5 bases at V and 6 bases at J, leaving 10 bases unmatched. The CDR3 is made up of 15 amino acids. The CDR3 spells CASSAWDRVKDGYTF. The CDR3 DNA sequence: TGTGCCAGCAGTGCTTGGGACAGGGTTAAGGATGGCTACACCTTC.

This chain connects TRBV18 to TRBJ1-6, with 7 bases matching TRBD1. The CDR3 sequence is 14 residues long. Germline loops: CDR1 KGHSH, CDR2 LQKENI. Unmatched junction bases numbered 11, after V lost 8 bases and J lost 10 bases. The CDR3 DNA is TGTGCCAGCACACTAACAGGGGAACGGTCACCCCTCCACTTT. Amino acids: CASTLTGERSPLHF.

As regards this clonotype: A much larger clone differs by one base, so this may be a read error. The rearrangement links TRBV7-8 to TRBJ2-3; no firm D call. The CDR3 spans 15 residues. Trimming took off 5 bases at V and 3 bases at J, with 15 bases between the two ends. Germline assignment: CDR1 SGHVS and CDR2 FQNEAQ. The CDR3 DNA follows: TGTGCCAGCAGCCTCAGTAGTGTGAGAACAGATACGCAGTATTTT. Translating it yields CASSLSSVRTDTQYF.

This clonotype was counted once. This chain connects TRBV5-1 to TRBJ1-5; a possible D gene is TRBD1 (5 bases). Germline V gene lookup returns CDR1 SGHRS and CDR2 YFSETQ. This CDR3 has 18 residues. Between the trimmed V and J ends, which lost 0 bases and 3 bases, there was a span of 19 bases. In nucleotides, the CDR3 is TGCGCCAGCAGCTTGGAAATCGATCGAGGGGTTTCCAATCAGCCCCAGCATTTT. Translated: CASSLEIDRGVSNQPQHF.

This clonotype was picked up a small number of times. The rearrangement uses TRBV28 and TRBJ2-1; 9 bases match TRBD2. CDR1 is MDHEN, CDR2 SYDVKM, per germline. The CDR3 spans 16 residues. V trimming: 1 base; J trimming: 7 bases; junction bases outside the gene matches: 8. The CDR3, as DNA: TGTGCCAGCAGTTTATTTGCGGGAGGGCCACGTAATGAGCAGTTCTTC. Amino acids: CASSLFAGGPRNEQFF.

This clonotype was recorded at least ten times. This rearrangement joins TRBV5-1 to TRBJ2-3; 9 positions agree with TRBD1. CDR1 is SGHRS, CDR2 YFSETQ, per germline. Trimming removed 2 bases from V and 2 bases from J; junction bases left unmatched: 6. The CDR3 has 16 amino acids. The CDR3 DNA reads TGCGCCAGCAGCTTCCGGGACAGGGAGTCCACAGATACGCAGTATTTT. Translation: CASSFRDRESTDTQYF.

This clonotype was seen only once. A single base separates this from a much larger clone, so it may be a read error. The rearrangement uses TRBV29-1 and TRBJ2-5; 11 bases are shared with TRBD2. The J call may not be correct, given that the DNA end is closer to TRBJ2-7. Germline V gene sequence: CDR1 SQVTM, CDR2 ANQGSEA. The CDR3 runs 14 residues. The CDR3 is CSAGTSGGRYEQYF. In DNA form, the CDR3 reads TGCAGCGCCGGGACTAGCGGAGGGAGGTACGAGCAGTACTTC.

The chain recombines TRBV14 with TRBJ2-3; TRBD2 is a possible D gene (5 bases). Deletions cut 1 base from V and 8 bases from J, with 7 bases between. Germline V CDR1 and CDR2: SGHDN, FVKESK. This CDR3 comprises 12 residues. CDR3: CASSQGRGTQYF. In DNA, the CDR3 is TGTGCCAGCAGCCAAGGACGGGGTACGCAGTATTTT. Using reference TRBV14 and TRBJ2-3 for the parts outside the CDR3, the full variable domain is EAGVTQFPSHSVIEKGQTVTLRCDPISGHDNLYWYRRVMGKEIKFLLHFVKESKQDESGMPNNRFLAERTGGTYSTLKVQPAELEDSGVYFCASSQGRGTQYFGPGTRLTVL.

This sequence joins TRBV29-1 and TRBJ2-7; 7 positions agree with TRBD1. The CDR3 contains 12 residues. The V segment lost 8 bases and the J segment 3 bases; nucleotides outside the gene matches: 7. Germline V CDR1 and CDR2: SQVTM, ANQGSEA. CDR3 in DNA: TGCAGCATAAGGGACAGAGACTACGAGCAGTACTTC. This translates into CSIRDRDYEQYF.

This clonotype was observed a few times. The chain joins TRBV12-3 or TRBV12-4 to TRBJ2-3; D is ambiguous. This CDR3 has 14 residues. The V end was cut by 5 bases, the J end by 2 bases, with 11 bases between. The CDR3, as DNA: TGTGCCAGCAGTGAGCACACCGCCACAGATACGCAGTATTTT. It is translated as CASSEHTATDTQYF.